This is a list of T cell receptor beta chains from one sample in a study of glioma-infiltrating T cells after dendritic cell vaccination. The protocol was immunoSEQ multiplex PCR, while the TCRdb copy is restricted to in-frame clones and leaves out a portion. This sample has 93,000 or so clones, with about 80% found just once. The sequencing used blood, collected before dendritic cell vaccination. These TCRs come from a human donor with glioblastoma. Each CDR3 is given with its conserved first and last residue. Each record gives: D gene, V gene, clone size, J gene, CDR3 DNA, CDR3 protein. D genes are given only for firm matches. For some rows the clone size is stated as once, few or many, or as a class when expanded; others skip it.

D gene: TRBD1; V gene: TRBV7-9; clone size: .; J gene: TRBJ1-2; CDR3 DNA: TGTGCCAGCAGCTCGCCGGGACAGGGAAACTATGGCTACACCTTC; CDR3 protein: CASSSPGQGNYGYTF
D gene: TRBD2; V gene: TRBV7-3; clone size: .; J gene: TRBJ2-3; CDR3 DNA: TGTGCCAGCAGCTTAACTAGCGGGGCCTCAGATACGCAGTATTTT; CDR3 protein: CASSLTSGASDTQYF
D gene: .; V gene: TRBV6-6; clone size: .; J gene: TRBJ2-3; CDR3 DNA: TGTGCCAGCAGTAGGACGGGACTCCTCTTCTATACGCAGTATTTT; CDR3 protein: CASSRTGLLFYTQYF
D gene: .; V gene: TRBV11-3; clone size: .; J gene: TRBJ1-2; CDR3 DNA: TGTGCCAGCAGCTTGAAGGGGGGGTCTAAGGATTATGGCTACACCTTC; CDR3 protein: CASSLKGGSKDYGYTF
D gene: .; V gene: TRBV6-6; clone size: .; J gene: TRBJ2-5; CDR3 DNA: TGTGCCAGCAGTTACCCGGGACTCCAAGAGACCCAGTACTTC; CDR3 protein: CASSYPGLQETQYF
D gene: .; V gene: TRBV30; clone size: .; J gene: TRBJ2-7; CDR3 DNA: TGTGCCTGGAGTGTCTCCTCTTACGAGCAGTACTTC; CDR3 protein: CAWSVSSYEQYF
D gene: .; V gene: TRBV7-9; clone size: .; J gene: TRBJ1-1; CDR3 DNA: TGTGCCAGCAGCTTGTGGGGAGGGACTGAAGCTTTCTTT; CDR3 protein: CASSLWGGTEAFF
D gene: .; V gene: TRBV18; clone size: once; J gene: TRBJ2-5; CDR3 DNA: TGTGCCAGCTCACCGCGGGGAGAGACCCAGTACTTC; CDR3 protein: CASSPRGETQYF
D gene: .; V gene: TRBV28; clone size: .; J gene: TRBJ1-2; CDR3 DNA: TGTGCCGCCTGGGGCTACTATGGCTACACCTTC; CDR3 protein: CAAWGYYGYTF
D gene: .; V gene: TRBV18; clone size: once; J gene: TRBJ1-5; CDR3 DNA: TGTGCCAGCTCACCTACCCCGACAAGGTTGAGCAATCAGCCCCAGCATTTT; CDR3 protein: CASSPTPTRLSNQPQHF
D gene: TRBD2; V gene: TRBV10-1; clone size: .; J gene: TRBJ2-1; CDR3 DNA: TGCGCCAGCAGCCCGACTAGCGGGAGGTTACAGTTCTTC; CDR3 protein: CASSPTSGRLQFF
D gene: .; V gene: TRBV11-3; clone size: .; J gene: TRBJ2-5; CDR3 DNA: TGTGCCAGCAGCTACGGACAGAAAGAGACCCAGTACTTC; CDR3 protein: CASSYGQKETQYF
D gene: .; V gene: TRBV7-9; clone size: few; J gene: TRBJ1-6; CDR3 DNA: TGTGCCAGCATCGGGGTCAGGTCACCCCTCCACTTT; CDR3 protein: CASIGVRSPLHF
D gene: TRBD1; V gene: TRBV30; clone size: .; J gene: TRBJ1-2; CDR3 DNA: TGTGCCTGGACCAGGGGGCTTGGCTACACCTTC; CDR3 protein: CAWTRGLGYTF
D gene: .; V gene: TRBV10-3; clone size: few; J gene: TRBJ1-2; CDR3 DNA: TGTGCCATCAGCTTCTCCAACTATGGCTACACCTTC; CDR3 protein: CAISFSNYGYTF
D gene: TRBD1; V gene: TRBV15; clone size: few; J gene: TRBJ1-4; CDR3 DNA: TGTGCCACTTCCCGAAGGATACAGGGGAATGAAAAACTGTTTTTT; CDR3 protein: CATSRRIQGNEKLFF
D gene: TRBD2; V gene: TRBV9; clone size: .; J gene: TRBJ2-3; CDR3 DNA: TGTGCCAGCAGCGTTCGAAGCGGGATAGAGACAGATACGCAGTATTTT; CDR3 protein: CASSVRSGIETDTQYF
D gene: TRBD2; V gene: TRBV6-6; clone size: .; J gene: TRBJ2-7; CDR3 DNA: TGTGCCAGCAGCACAGGACTAGCGGGGGGACTCTACGAGCAGTACTTC; CDR3 protein: CASSTGLAGGLYEQYF
D gene: TRBD2; V gene: TRBV4-1; clone size: .; J gene: TRBJ2-3; CDR3 DNA: TGCGCCAGCAGCCACGCTTCACTAGCGGGAGATACGCAGTATTTT; CDR3 protein: CASSHASLAGDTQYF
D gene: .; V gene: TRBV4-2; clone size: .; J gene: TRBJ2-1; CDR3 DNA: TGTGCCAGCAGCCAAGATCGCGTTGCGGGGAGGCATGAGCAGTTCTTC; CDR3 protein: CASSQDRVAGRHEQFF
D gene: TRBD1; V gene: TRBV7-2; clone size: .; J gene: TRBJ1-1; CDR3 DNA: TGTGCCAGCAGCCAGCAGGGGGAGAACACTGAAGCTTTCTTT; CDR3 protein: CASSQQGENTEAFF
D gene: TRBD2; V gene: TRBV10-3; clone size: once; J gene: TRBJ2-7; CDR3 DNA: TGTGCCATCAGGGGGACTAGCGGTACCTACGAGCAGTACTTC; CDR3 protein: CAIRGTSGTYEQYF
D gene: TRBD1; V gene: TRBV6-5; clone size: few; J gene: TRBJ1-1; CDR3 DNA: TGTGCCAGCAGTCCTAACAGGGGGAACACTGAAGCTTTCTTT; CDR3 protein: CASSPNRGNTEAFF
D gene: TRBD2; V gene: TRBV10-1; clone size: .; J gene: TRBJ2-5; CDR3 DNA: TGCGCCAGCAGTGAGTCCCGGGGGGGACCCCAAGAGACCCAGTACTTC; CDR3 protein: CASSESRGGPQETQYF
D gene: TRBD1; V gene: TRBV5-6; clone size: once; J gene: TRBJ2-7; CDR3 DNA: TGTGCCAGCAGCTTGGGTAGGGGGCCGTACGAGCAGTACTTC; CDR3 protein: CASSLGRGPYEQYF
D gene: .; V gene: TRBV7-2; clone size: .; J gene: TRBJ2-1; CDR3 DNA: TGTGCCAGCAGCCGCGGGACTGGTTACAATGAGCAGTTCTTC; CDR3 protein: CASSRGTGYNEQFF
D gene: .; V gene: TRBV4-1; clone size: .; J gene: TRBJ2-7; CDR3 DNA: TGCGCCAGCAGCCAAAGTCCTGTGGGCCTCCACGAGCAGTACTTC; CDR3 protein: CASSQSPVGLHEQYF
D gene: .; V gene: TRBV11-1; clone size: once; J gene: TRBJ2-5; CDR3 DNA: TGTGCCAGCAGCGCCGGGCGAGCGCGGGTCAAAGAGACCCAGTACTTC; CDR3 protein: CASSAGRARVKETQYF
D gene: .; V gene: TRBV19; clone size: .; J gene: TRBJ1-5; CDR3 DNA: TGTGCCAGTAGTCCACAGGGAGATCAGCCCCAGCATTTT; CDR3 protein: CASSPQGDQPQHF
D gene: .; V gene: TRBV6-5; clone size: few; J gene: TRBJ2-7; CDR3 DNA: TGTGCCAGCAGTTACTCGTCGACGACACCCTACGAGCAGTACTTC; CDR3 protein: CASSYSSTTPYEQYF
D gene: TRBD1; V gene: TRBV10-3; clone size: once; J gene: TRBJ2-7; CDR3 DNA: TGTGCCACCACTACAGGGGGGTCCTACGAGCAGTACTTC; CDR3 protein: CATTTGGSYEQYF
D gene: .; V gene: TRBV6-5; clone size: .; J gene: TRBJ1-3; CDR3 DNA: TGTGCCAGCAGTTACTCCATCGGAAACACCATATATTTT; CDR3 protein: CASSYSIGNTIYF
D gene: .; V gene: TRBV19; clone size: .; J gene: TRBJ1-5; CDR3 DNA: TGTGCCAGTAGTATGGGGAGCCTCCAGCCCCAGCATTTT; CDR3 protein: CASSMGSLQPQHF
D gene: .; V gene: TRBV19; clone size: .; J gene: TRBJ2-5; CDR3 DNA: TGTGCCAGTAGTATTGGGGGGACCCACCAAGAGACCCAGTACTTC; CDR3 protein: CASSIGGTHQETQYF
D gene: TRBD1; V gene: TRBV25-1; clone size: .; J gene: TRBJ2-5; CDR3 DNA: TGTGCCAGCAGTGAAGGGACAGGTTGGGTAGAGACCCAGTACTTC; CDR3 protein: CASSEGTGWVETQYF
D gene: TRBD1; V gene: TRBV18; clone size: .; J gene: TRBJ1-5; CDR3 DNA: TGTGCCAGCTCACCGACAGGGGATCAGCCCCAGCATTTT; CDR3 protein: CASSPTGDQPQHF
D gene: TRBD2; V gene: TRBV9; clone size: .; J gene: TRBJ2-1; CDR3 DNA: TGTGCCAGCAGCGTAGCAGTGGGTGGGAGGGATGAGCAGTTCTTC; CDR3 protein: CASSVAVGGRDEQFF
D gene: .; V gene: TRBV7-3; clone size: .; J gene: TRBJ2-1; CDR3 DNA: TGTGCCAGCAGCTCCCAAGGCGGAGGGATAAATGAGCAGTTCTTC; CDR3 protein: CASSSQGGGINEQFF
D gene: .; V gene: TRBV7-9; clone size: .; J gene: TRBJ2-1; CDR3 DNA: TGTGCCAGCAGCTTAGCGGGAGGACTAAATGAGCAGTTCTTC; CDR3 protein: CASSLAGGLNEQFF
D gene: TRBD1; V gene: TRBV11-2; clone size: .; J gene: TRBJ2-5; CDR3 DNA: TGTGCCAGCAGCCCAGTTCAGGGGGCTGGAGAGACCCAGTACTTC; CDR3 protein: CASSPVQGAGETQYF
D gene: .; V gene: TRBV2; clone size: .; J gene: TRBJ2-3; CDR3 DNA: TGTGCCAGCAGACGGGGTCGTCTGAGCACAGATACGCAGTATTTT; CDR3 protein: CASRRGRLSTDTQYF
D gene: .; V gene: TRBV5-1; clone size: few; J gene: TRBJ1-2; CDR3 DNA: TGCGCCAGCAGCCGGGAGGAGGACAGCTATGGCTACACCTTC; CDR3 protein: CASSREEDSYGYTF
D gene: TRBD2; V gene: TRBV6-6; clone size: .; J gene: TRBJ2-1; CDR3 DNA: TGTGCCAGCAGTTACTCGGGCGGGAGAGGAAATGAGCAGTTCTTC; CDR3 protein: CASSYSGGRGNEQFF
D gene: .; V gene: TRBV9; clone size: .; J gene: TRBJ2-7; CDR3 DNA: TGTGCCAGCAGCGAGGGTTCGGGACTGGACTACGAGCAGTACTTC; CDR3 protein: CASSEGSGLDYEQYF
D gene: TRBD2; V gene: TRBV7-8; clone size: .; J gene: TRBJ2-7; CDR3 DNA: TGTGCCAGCAGCCCACACCCGGGACTAGCGGGAGCCTACGAGCAGTACTTC; CDR3 protein: CASSPHPGLAGAYEQYF
D gene: TRBD2; V gene: TRBV10-3; clone size: medium-sized; J gene: TRBJ2-1; CDR3 DNA: TGTGCCATCAGTGTAACGGCCGGGGGGGGGAATGAGCAGTTCTTC; CDR3 protein: CAISVTAGGGNEQFF
D gene: TRBD1; V gene: TRBV23-1; clone size: .; J gene: TRBJ2-2; CDR3 DNA: TGCGCCAGCAGTCAATCTCCCGGGACAGAGAATGAGGGCACCGGGGAGCTGTTTTTT; CDR3 protein: CASSQSPGTENEGTGELFF
D gene: .; V gene: TRBV4-1; clone size: .; J gene: TRBJ1-2; CDR3 DNA: TGCGCCAGCAGCCCAACCGACCTTGACAGATATAACTATGGCTACACCTTC; CDR3 protein: CASSPTDLDRYNYGYTF
D gene: .; V gene: TRBV5-1; clone size: few; J gene: TRBJ2-3; CDR3 DNA: TGCGCCAGCAGCTTGAACAGGGGGGGTGGTCTCGCAGATACGCAGTATTTT; CDR3 protein: CASSLNRGGGLADTQYF
D gene: .; V gene: TRBV29-1; clone size: .; J gene: TRBJ1-1; CDR3 DNA: TGCAGCGTCCGGCCGGGGGGGGGTATAGCTGAAGCTTTCTTT; CDR3 protein: CSVRPGGGIAEAFF
D gene: TRBD2; V gene: TRBV10-3; clone size: .; J gene: TRBJ2-5; CDR3 DNA: TGTGCCATCACCCCGAACGGCGGGAGTCAAGAGACCCAGTACTTC; CDR3 protein: CAITPNGGSQETQYF
D gene: .; V gene: TRBV5-1; clone size: .; J gene: TRBJ1-2; CDR3 DNA: TGCGCCAGCAGCACGGGGGACCCTTTCGGCTACACCTTC; CDR3 protein: CASSTGDPFGYTF
D gene: TRBD2; V gene: TRBV11-3; clone size: .; J gene: TRBJ2-1; CDR3 DNA: TGTGCCAGCAGCCGCGGACTAGCGGGCGTCGGCAATGAGCAGTTCTTC; CDR3 protein: CASSRGLAGVGNEQFF
D gene: TRBD2; V gene: TRBV11-2; clone size: .; J gene: TRBJ2-1; CDR3 DNA: TGTGCCAGCAGCTTAGATGGGGCGGGAGGATACAATGAGCAGTTCTTC; CDR3 protein: CASSLDGAGGYNEQFF
D gene: TRBD2; V gene: TRBV9; clone size: .; J gene: TRBJ2-2; CDR3 DNA: TGTGCCAGCAGCGTTACTAGCGAAGGCGGGGAGCTGTTTTTT; CDR3 protein: CASSVTSEGGELFF